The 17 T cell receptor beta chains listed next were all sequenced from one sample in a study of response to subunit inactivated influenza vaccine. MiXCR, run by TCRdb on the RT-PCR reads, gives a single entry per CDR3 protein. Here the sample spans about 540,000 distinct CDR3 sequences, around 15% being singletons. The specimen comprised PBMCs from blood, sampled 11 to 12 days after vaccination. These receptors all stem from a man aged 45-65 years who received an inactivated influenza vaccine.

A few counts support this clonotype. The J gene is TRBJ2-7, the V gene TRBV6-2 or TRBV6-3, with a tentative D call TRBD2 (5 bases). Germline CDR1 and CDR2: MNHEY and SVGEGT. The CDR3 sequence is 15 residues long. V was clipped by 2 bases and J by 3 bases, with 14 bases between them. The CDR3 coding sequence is TGTGCCAGCAGTTACCATCCGGGGAGAAGCTACGAGCAGTACTTC. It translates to CASSYHPGRSYEQYF.

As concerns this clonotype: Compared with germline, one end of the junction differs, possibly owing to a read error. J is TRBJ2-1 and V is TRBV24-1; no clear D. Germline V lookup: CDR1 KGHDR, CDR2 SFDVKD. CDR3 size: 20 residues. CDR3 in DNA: TGTGCCATCAGTGATCCATCGAACCTTGGTCGGTCTAGAGCCTACAATGAGCAGTTCTTC. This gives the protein CAISDPSNLGRSRAYNEQFF.

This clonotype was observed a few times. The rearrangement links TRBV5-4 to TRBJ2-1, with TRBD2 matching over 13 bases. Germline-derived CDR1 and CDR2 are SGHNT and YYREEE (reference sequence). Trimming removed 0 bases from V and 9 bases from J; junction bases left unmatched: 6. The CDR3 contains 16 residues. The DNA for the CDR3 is TGTGCCAGCAGCTTGGTCGGGACTAGCGGGATTGGTGAGCAGTTCTTC. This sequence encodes CASSLVGTSGIGEQFF.

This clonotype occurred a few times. CDR3 DNA: TGTGCCAGCTCACCACTAGCGGGACCTAGCACAGATACGCAGTATTTT. It translates to CASSPLAGPSTDTQYF. V gene TRBV18 combines with J gene TRBJ2-3, with 8 nucleotides matching TRBD2. The germline V gene has CDR1 KGHSH and CDR2 LQKENI. V was clipped by 1 base and J by 0 bases; unmatched bases: 3. This CDR3 spans 16 amino acids.

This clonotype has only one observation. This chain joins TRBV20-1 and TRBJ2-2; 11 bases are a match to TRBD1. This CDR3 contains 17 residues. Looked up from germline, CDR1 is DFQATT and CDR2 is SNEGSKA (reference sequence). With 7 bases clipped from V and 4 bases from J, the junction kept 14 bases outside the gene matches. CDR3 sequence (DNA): TGCAGTGTCCCGGACAGGGGGCGCATCGGTCCCACCGGGGAGCTGTTTTTT. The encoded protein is CSVPDRGRIGPTGELFF.

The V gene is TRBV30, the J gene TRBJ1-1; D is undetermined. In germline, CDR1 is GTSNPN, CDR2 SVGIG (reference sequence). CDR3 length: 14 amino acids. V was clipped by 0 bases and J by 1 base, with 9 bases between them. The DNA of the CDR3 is TGTGCCTGGAGTGTGGGCTTAGGGAACACTGAAGCTTTCTTT. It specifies CAWSVGLGNTEAFF.

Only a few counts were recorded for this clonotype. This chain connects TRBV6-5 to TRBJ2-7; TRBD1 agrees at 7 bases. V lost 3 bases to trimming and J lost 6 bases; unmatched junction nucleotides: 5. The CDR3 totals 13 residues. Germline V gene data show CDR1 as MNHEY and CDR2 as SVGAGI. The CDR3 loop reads CASSYTGAGEQYF. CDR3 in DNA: TGTGCCAGCAGTTATACAGGGGCGGGCGAGCAGTACTTC.

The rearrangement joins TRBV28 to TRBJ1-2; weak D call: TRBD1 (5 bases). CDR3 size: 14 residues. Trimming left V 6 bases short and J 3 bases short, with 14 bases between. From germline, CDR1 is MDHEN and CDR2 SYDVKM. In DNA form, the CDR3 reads TGTGCCAGCAGGGGTCCTGGGGGTGACTATGGCTACACCTTC. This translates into CASRGPGGDYGYTF.

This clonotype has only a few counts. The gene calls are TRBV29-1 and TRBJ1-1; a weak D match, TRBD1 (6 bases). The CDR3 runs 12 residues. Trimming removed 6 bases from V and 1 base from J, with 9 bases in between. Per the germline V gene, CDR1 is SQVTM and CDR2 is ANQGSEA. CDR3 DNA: TGCAGCGTCTCGGACAGGAACACTGAAGCTTTCTTT. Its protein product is CSVSDRNTEAFF.

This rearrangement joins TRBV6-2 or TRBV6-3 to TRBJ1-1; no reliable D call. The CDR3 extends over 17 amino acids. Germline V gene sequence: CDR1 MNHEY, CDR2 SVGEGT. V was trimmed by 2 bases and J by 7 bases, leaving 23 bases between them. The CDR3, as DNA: TGTGCCAGCAGTTACGGGTTGGTGTCAGTCAGAGCGGGTGAAGCTTTCTTT. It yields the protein CASSYGLVSVRAGEAFF.

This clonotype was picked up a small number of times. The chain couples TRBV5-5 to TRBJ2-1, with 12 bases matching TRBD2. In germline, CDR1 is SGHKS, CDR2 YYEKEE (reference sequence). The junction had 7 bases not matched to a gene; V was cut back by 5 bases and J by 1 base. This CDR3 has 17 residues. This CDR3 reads CASRKSSGGDSYNEQFF. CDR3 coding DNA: TGTGCCAGCAGAAAGTCTAGCGGGGGGGATTCCTACAATGAGCAGTTCTTC.

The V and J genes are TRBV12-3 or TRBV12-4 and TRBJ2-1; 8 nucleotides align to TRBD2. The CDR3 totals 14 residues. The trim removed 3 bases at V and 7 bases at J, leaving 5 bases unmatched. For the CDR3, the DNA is TGTGCCAGCAGTTTCGGGACTAGGTATAATGAGCAGTTCTTC. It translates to CASSFGTRYNEQFF.

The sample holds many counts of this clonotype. DNA of the CDR3: TGTGCCAGCAGTTTTTGGGGCCAGCCCCAGCATTTT. Its protein product is CASSFWGQPQHF. The rearrangement joins TRBV12-3 or TRBV12-4 to TRBJ1-5, with D tentatively TRBD1 (5 bases). The CDR3 runs to 12 residues. The V end was cut by 3 bases, the J end by 7 bases, with 7 bases between.

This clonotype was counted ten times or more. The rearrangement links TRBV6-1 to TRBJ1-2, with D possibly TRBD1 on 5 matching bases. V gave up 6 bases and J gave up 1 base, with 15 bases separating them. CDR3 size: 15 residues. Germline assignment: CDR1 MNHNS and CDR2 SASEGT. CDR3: CASSRHGGINYGYTF. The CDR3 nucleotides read TGTGCCAGCAGCCGTCACGGGGGGATTAACTATGGCTACACCTTC.

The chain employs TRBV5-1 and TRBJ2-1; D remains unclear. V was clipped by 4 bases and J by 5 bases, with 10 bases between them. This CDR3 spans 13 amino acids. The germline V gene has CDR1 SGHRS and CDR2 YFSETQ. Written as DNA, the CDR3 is TGCGCCAGCAGCCTGGGGTTTAACAATGAGCAGTTCTTC. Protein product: CASSLGFNNEQFF.

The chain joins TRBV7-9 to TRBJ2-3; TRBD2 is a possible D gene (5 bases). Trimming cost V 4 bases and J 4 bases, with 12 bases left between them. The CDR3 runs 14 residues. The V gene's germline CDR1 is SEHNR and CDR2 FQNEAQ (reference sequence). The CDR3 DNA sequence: TGTGCCAGCAGCTCGTCCGAGGGCGCAGATACGCAGTATTTT. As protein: CASSSSEGADTQYF.

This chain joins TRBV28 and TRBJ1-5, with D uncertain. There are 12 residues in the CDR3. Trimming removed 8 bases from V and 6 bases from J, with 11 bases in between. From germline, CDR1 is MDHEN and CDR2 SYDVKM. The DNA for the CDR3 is TGTGCCAGCGGGGAGAGGTCTCAGCCCCAGCATTTT. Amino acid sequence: CASGERSQPQHF.